Listed below are T cell receptor beta chains from one sample, sequenced in a study of T cells in Graves' hyperthyroidism and ophthalmopathy. TCRdb reprocessed the multiplex PCR reads with MiXCR, giving one entry per CDR3 protein. The sample includes 400,000 to 550,000 distinct CDR3 sequences, around a quarter of them seen just once. The specimen was blood. The receptor source for this set is a young woman with Graves' ophthalmopathy. The CDR3 runs from the conserved cysteine through the conserved F or W. The D gene is left open where the match is weak. Not every row has a clone size; where given, it reads once, few, many or a size class.

v_gene,j_gene,abundance,d_gene,CDR3nt,CDR3aa
TRBV6-2/TRBV6-3,TRBJ2-7,many,NA,TGTGCCAGCAGTTTTCTCCGGGATACCACCTACGAGCAGTACTTC,CASSFLRDTTYEQYF
TRBV6-1,TRBJ2-6,NA,TRBD2,TGTGCCAGCAGGAGCGGGAGAGCTGGGGCCAACGTCCTGACTTTC,CASRSGRAGANVLTF
TRBV2,TRBJ2-5,few,TRBD1,TGTGCCAGCAGTGAAGAATACAGGGGATTTGAGACCCAGTACTTC,CASSEEYRGFETQYF
TRBV7-9,TRBJ2-7,few,NA,TGTGCCAGCAGCGAGACTCCCGTAGGCGAGCAGTACTTC,CASSETPVGEQYF
TRBV6-2/TRBV6-3,TRBJ1-1,NA,NA,TGTGCCAGCAGTTACTCGACGGCCCGAATTGACTTGAACACTGAAGCTTTCTTT,CASSYSTARIDLNTEAFF
TRBV10-3,TRBJ1-5,many,NA,TGTGCCATCAGTGAGTCAGGGGGTGATAGCAATCAGCCCCAGCATTTT,CAISESGGDSNQPQHF
TRBV11-1,TRBJ1-5,NA,NA,TGTGCCAGCAGCTTAGAACTGGGCCCTTACAATCAGCCCCAGCATTTT,CASSLELGPYNQPQHF
TRBV3-1,TRBJ2-5,NA,TRBD2,TGTGCCAGCAGCCAAGTGGGGCGTAGCGGGGGGGCGCAGACCCAGTACTTC,CASSQVGRSGGAQTQYF
TRBV2,TRBJ2-6,many,TRBD1,TGTGCCAGCAGGGAAGGACAGGGGACTGGGGCCAACGTCCTGACTTTC,CASREGQGTGANVLTF
TRBV18,TRBJ2-7,NA,NA,TGTGCCAGCTCCCCCTTACCGCCTTTACAGTACTTC,CASSPLPPLQYF
TRBV4-3,TRBJ1-2,NA,NA,TGCGCCAGCAGCCAAGATCTTGATCAGGGTGAAGGCTACACCTTC,CASSQDLDQGEGYTF
TRBV12-3/TRBV12-4,TRBJ1-2,NA,NA,TGTGCCAGCAGTATAATCCAGGGGCTAGGCTATGGCTACACCTTC,CASSIIQGLGYGYTF
TRBV20-1,TRBJ1-1,NA,NA,TGCAGTGCTAGAGATGTTGCCACTGAAGCTCTCTTT,CSARDVATEALF
TRBV10-3,TRBJ2-7,NA,TRBD2,TGTGCCATCAGTGAGACCGGACTAGCGGGGGGTCTCAACTACGAGCAGTGCTTC,CAISETGLAGGLNYEQCF
TRBV5-1,TRBJ1-6,few,TRBD1,TGCGCCAGCAGCGGATTCCCCGGGACAGGGGAACGATCACCCCTCCACTTT,CASSGFPGTGERSPLHF
TRBV6-5,TRBJ2-2,many,NA,TGTGCCAGCAGTTGGACAAAAACCGGGGAGCTGTTTTTT,CASSWTKTGELFF
TRBV15,TRBJ2-7,NA,NA,TGTGCCACCAGCAGAGAGAGGGACGGCTCCTACGAGCAGTACTTC,CATSRERDGSYEQYF
TRBV6-5,TRBJ1-5,NA,NA,TGTGCCAGCAGTTTGCAAGGGGGGGATCAGCCCCAGCATTTT,CASSLQGGDQPQHF
TRBV28,TRBJ2-6,NA,NA,TGTGCCAGCAGTTCCGGACAGTTCTCTGGGGCCAACGTCCTGACTTTC,CASSSGQFSGANVLTF
TRBV6-1,TRBJ2-7,NA,NA,TGTGCCAGCAGCGATGGACGGCGCTCCTACGAGCAGTACTTC,CASSDGRRSYEQYF
TRBV5-1,TRBJ2-7,many,TRBD1,TGCGCCAGCAGCACGGACAGGAGCGAGCAGTACTTC,CASSTDRSEQYF
TRBV4-3,TRBJ1-2,many,TRBD1,TGCGCCAGCAGCCAAGATATCTTGTTGAGGACAGGGGGCTATGGCTACACCTTC,CASSQDILLRTGGYGYTF
TRBV28,TRBJ1-2,NA,NA,TGTGTCAGCAATACAGCGGGGTCACATGGCTACACCTTC,CVSNTAGSHGYTF
TRBV30,TRBJ2-5,once,TRBD1,TGTGCCTGGAGTGTATTTCCCAGGGGGCGTGAGACCCAGTACTTC,CAWSVFPRGRETQYF
TRBV27,TRBJ2-2,NA,TRBD1,TGTGCCAGCAGTTTACAGGGGGCAACCGCGAACACCGGGGAGCTGTTTTTT,CASSLQGATANTGELFF